This is a list of T cell receptor beta chains from one sample in a study of beta chain features in type 1 diabetes. Repertoires were generated with immunoSEQ multiplex PCR, while TCRdb's copy carries only in-frame clones and drops some. The sample lists roughly 230,000 clones; roughly 9.6% were seen once. The material sequenced was naive CD4+ T cells from blood. The receptors stem from a young woman in good health. Both conserved end residues are part of each CDR3. A D gene is named only where the DNA matches it firmly. Part of the rows lack a size; the others show once, few, many or a class for expanded clones.

v_call	d_call	clone_size	j_call	cdr3_nt	cdr3_aa
TRBV2	.	.	TRBJ2-1	TGTGCCAGCAGTTACCGGGACATGGTAGCGAATGAGCAGTTCTTC	CASSYRDMVANEQFF
TRBV5-1	.	.	TRBJ2-1	TGCGCCAGCAGACTAGAACCCTACAATGAGCAGTTCTTC	CASRLEPYNEQFF
TRBV7-2	.	few	TRBJ1-1	TGTGCCAGCAGCCCCCGCCGAGGGGGAAGAACCACTGAAGCTTTCTTT	CASSPRRGGRTTEAFF
TRBV11-2	.	few	TRBJ1-5	TGTGCCAGCAGCTTGCGAGGGAATCAGCCCCAGCATTTT	CASSLRGNQPQHF
TRBV30	TRBD2	.	TRBJ2-1	TGTGCCTGGAGTGTGGGCGGGGGGGCCTACAATGAGCAGTTCTTC	CAWSVGGGAYNEQFF
TRBV5-4	TRBD2	.	TRBJ2-7	TGTGCCAGCAGCTTGCCGCGGGGGGCCCTCTCCTACGAGCAGTACTTC	CASSLPRGALSYEQYF
TRBV29-1	.	few	TRBJ1-1	TGCAGCGTGGCCAGCCGGGGGAACACTGAAGCTTTCTTT	CSVASRGNTEAFF
TRBV4-1	TRBD1	few	TRBJ1-2	TGCGCCAGCAGCCAAGATCCGGGCCAGGGGGTTGGCTACACCTTC	CASSQDPGQGVGYTF
TRBV2	.	few	TRBJ1-6	TGTGCCAGCAGTTTTACCCGCCGGTCGAGCTCCTATAATTCACCCCTCCACTTT	CASSFTRRSSSYNSPLHF
TRBV5-4	TRBD2	few	TRBJ2-1	TGTGCCAGCAGCTTGGCCGGGACTACCGCCTACAATGAGCAGTTCTTC	CASSLAGTTAYNEQFF
TRBV2	.	few	TRBJ2-3	TGTGCCAGCAGGCCGACGGCGGGCTATAGCACAGATACGCAGTATTTT	CASRPTAGYSTDTQYF
TRBV5-4	TRBD1	.	TRBJ2-3	TGTGCCAGCAGCCGTCCCGGGACAGGGCCGAGCACAGATACGCAGTATTTT	CASSRPGTGPSTDTQYF
TRBV5-6	.	.	TRBJ1-3	TGTGCCAGCAGCCAACAGGGCTCTGGAAACACCATATATTTT	CASSQQGSGNTIYF
TRBV5-1	.	.	TRBJ1-1	TGCGCCAGCAGGGAACAGGGAGGGGGCACTGAAGCTTTCTTT	CASREQGGGTEAFF